The clone carrying this TCR beta chain has just one count. Its cognate antigen is unknown. PCR was performed using 60 Vbeta and 13 Jbeta primers. Clones were read by immunoSEQ multiplex PCR, and TCRdb kept only the in-frame ones, dropping some. The sample yields approximately 180,000 clones, 70% to 90% seen once. The record originates from a study of cytomegalovirus exposure and HLA in healthy donors. Whole-study results and caveats: Based on reports, TCR beta sequences accurately predicted HLA-A and HLA-B alleles for most subjects.

This CDR3 is 14 amino acids long. V shed 3 bases and J 5 bases; nucleotides not matched to a gene: 7. Germline assignment: CDR1 SQVTM and CDR2 ANQGSEA. This chain joins TRBV29-1 and TRBJ1-1, with 9 bases that match TRBD1. The TCR comes from a girl aged 5-17 years in good health and CMV-seropositive. Specimen: PBMCs. Written as DNA, the CDR3 is TGCAGCGTTGACCACAGGGGGCAGGGAACTGAAGCTTTCTTT. Translated: CSVDHRGQGTEAFF.